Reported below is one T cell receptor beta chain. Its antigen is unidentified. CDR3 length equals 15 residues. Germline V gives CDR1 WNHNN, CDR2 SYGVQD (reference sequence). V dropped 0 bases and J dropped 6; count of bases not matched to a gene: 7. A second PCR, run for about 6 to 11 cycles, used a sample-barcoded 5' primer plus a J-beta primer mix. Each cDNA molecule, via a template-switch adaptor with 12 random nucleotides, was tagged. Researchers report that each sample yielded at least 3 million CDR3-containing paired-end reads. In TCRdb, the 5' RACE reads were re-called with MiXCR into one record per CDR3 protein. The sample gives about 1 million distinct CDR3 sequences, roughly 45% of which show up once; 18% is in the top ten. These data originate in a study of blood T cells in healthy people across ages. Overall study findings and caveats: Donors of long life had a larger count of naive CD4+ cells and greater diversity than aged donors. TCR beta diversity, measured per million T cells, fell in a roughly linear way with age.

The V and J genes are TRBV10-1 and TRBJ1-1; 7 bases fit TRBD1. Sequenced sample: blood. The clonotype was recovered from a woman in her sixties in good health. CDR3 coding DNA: TGCGCCAGCAGTGAGTCGAGGGCAGGGGGACCTGAAGCTTTCTTT. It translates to CASSESRAGGPEAFF.